The clone carrying this T cell receptor (beta chain) has more than one count but fewer than ten. Its cognate antigen is unknown. V gave up 5 bases and J gave up 10 bases; unmatched junction bases: 13. This CDR3 has 14 residues. Germline V gives CDR1 MNHEY, CDR2 SVGAGI. Both 60 Vbeta primers and 13 Jbeta primers went into the PCR. Some clones are missing from TCRdb's copy, which holds only in-frame ones; the method was immunoSEQ multiplex PCR. The sample yields 76,000 or so clones, approximately 79% seen once. This entry is derived from a study of cytomegalovirus exposure and HLA in healthy donors. Study-level information: An early release of data contained about 85 million unique TCRs, which came from HLA-typed donors.

Findings of the study overall: In a later analysis, the majority of CMV-associated beta chains seemingly showed HLA restriction. Presence/absence analysis assumed near-uniform sequencing depth across donors.

Unrecorded immune exposure was likely among donors, who were nominally healthy when sampled. The sample consisted of PBMCs. The origin of this receptor is a man between 25 and 39 years old in good health and CMV-seronegative. V is TRBV6-5 and J is TRBJ1-1, with 7 bases identical to TRBD1. CDR3 coding DNA: TGTGCCAGCAGTCAACACCGGGAGGGGGCCCGAGCTTTCTTT. This codes for CASSQHREGARAFF.